Below are 27 T cell receptor beta chains sequenced from a single sample in a study of T cells in Graves' hyperthyroidism and ophthalmopathy. Amplified TCR beta CDR3 regions came from RNA transcripts. Carried out on the TCR CDR3, a first-round RT-PCR used the HTBI primer set. TCRdb ran MiXCR on the multiplex PCR reads and lists one entry per CDR3 protein. The table lists approximately 430,000 distinct CDR3 sequences, 15% to 18% of them singletons. The source material was blood. The receptors come from a woman between 18 and 29 years old with Graves' hyperthyroidism.

This chain links TRBV4-3 with TRBJ2-7, with 9 bases matching TRBD1. From germline, CDR1 is LGHNA and CDR2 YSLEER. The V gene end was trimmed by 3 bases and the J gene end by 5 bases; junction bases not matched to a gene: 8. CDR3 length equals 15 residues. The CDR3 protein is CASSHQGQGGHEQYF. DNA for the CDR3: TGCGCCAGCAGCCACCAGGGACAGGGTGGTCACGAGCAGTACTTC.

This clonotype was detected ten times or more. The rearrangement links TRBV2 to TRBJ2-1; 8 positions match TRBD2. With V trimmed by 8 bases and J by 5 bases, 8 bases remained unmatched. Germline loops: CDR1 SNHLY, CDR2 FYNNEI. The CDR3 extends over 14 amino acids. In DNA, the CDR3 is TGTGCCAGCCTCAGCGGGAGTAGGAACAATGAGCAGTTCTTC. It codes for CASLSGSRNNEQFF.

The sample holds a few counts of this clonotype. The chain is built from TRBV19 and TRBJ2-7; 8 nucleotides align to TRBD2. V was pared by 6 bases and J by 4 bases, with 11 bases of the junction left unmatched. The CDR3 sequence is 15 residues long. The germline CDR1 and CDR2 sequences are LNHDA and SQIVND (reference sequence). For the CDR3, the DNA is TGTGCCAGTAGCCCTAGCGGGCGTAACGGGTACGAGCAGTACTTC. It is translated as CASSPSGRNGYEQYF.

This clonotype was picked up many times. The gene calls are TRBV29-1 and TRBJ1-1; D not certain. CDR1 is SQVTM and CDR2 is ANQGSEA in the germline V gene. The length of the CDR3 is 14 residues. V shed 4 bases and J shed 0 bases, with 12 bases lying between them. The CDR3 loop is CSVAHWFMNTEAFF. The DNA of the CDR3 is TGCAGCGTTGCTCATTGGTTTATGAACACTGAAGCTTTCTTT.

The sample holds a few counts of this clonotype. V gene TRBV11-2 combines with J gene TRBJ1-6; TRBD1 agrees at 7 bases. Unmatched junction bases numbered 7, after V lost 0 bases and J lost 5 bases. This CDR3 is built from 17 residues. Germline V CDR1 and CDR2: SGHAT, FQNNGV. Here the CDR3 reads CASSLDRQGQHNSPLHF. Here the CDR3 DNA reads TGTGCCAGCAGCTTAGATCGGCAGGGACAGCATAATTCACCCCTCCACTTT.

This clonotype showed up many times. The chain carries TRBV18 and TRBJ2-2; 8 nucleotides align to TRBD2. Germline trimming cut 5 bases from V and 1 base from J; bases unmatched to any gene: 9. Germline assignment: CDR1 KGHSH and CDR2 LQKENI. This CDR3 has 17 amino acids. In DNA, the CDR3 is TGTGCCAGCTCAGAAGCCTTGACTAGCGTGAACACCGGGGAGCTGTTTTTT. This translates into CASSEALTSVNTGELFF.

This clonotype was seen more than once but under ten times. The chain combines TRBV5-1 with TRBJ2-1, with D maybe TRBD1 (5 bases). V was cut by 4 bases and J by 0 bases, with 11 bases left in between. The CDR3 covers 15 residues. The germline V gene encodes CDR1 SGHRS and CDR2 YFSETQ. CDR3 residues: CASSPGGASYNEQFF. For the CDR3, the DNA is TGCGCCAGCAGCCCCGGTGGGGCCTCCTACAATGAGCAGTTCTTC. The whole variable domain, remainder taken from reference TRBV5-1 and TRBJ2-1, is KAGVTQTPRYLIKTRGQQVTLSCSPISGHRSVSWYQQTPGQGLQFLFEYFSETQRNKGNFPGRFSGRQFSNSRSEMNVSTLELGDSALYLCASSPGGASYNEQFFGPGTRLTVL.

This clonotype was counted many times. The V gene is TRBV11-2, the J gene TRBJ2-5; a weak D match, TRBD2 (6 bases). The CDR3 is 15 amino acids. In germline, CDR1 is SGHAT, CDR2 FQNNGV. With 4 bases removed from V and 4 bases from J, the gap between germline ends came to 16 bases. In DNA form, the CDR3 reads TGTGCCAGCAGCTCTTCACTAGCTCAGTTAGAGACCCAGTACTTC. Its protein product is CASSSSLAQLETQYF.

This clonotype was counted ten times or more. The chain carries TRBV5-1 and TRBJ2-7; D unresolved. This CDR3 spans 13 amino acids. From germline, CDR1 is SGHRS and CDR2 YFSETQ. V was trimmed by 3 bases and J by 3 bases, leaving 10 bases between them. The CDR3 sequence is CASSYERDYEQYF. CDR3 coding DNA: TGCGCCAGCAGCTACGAAAGGGACTACGAGCAGTACTTC.

This clonotype has only a few counts. The rearrangement joins TRBV28 to TRBJ2-4, with D maybe TRBD2 (5 bases). The germline gives CDR1 MDHEN, CDR2 SYDVKM. The CDR3 has 16 residues. The V gene lost 5 bases and the J gene lost 0 bases, with 14 bases spanning the gap. The CDR3 DNA reads as TGTGCCAGCAGTCCCACCGGGATGGGAGCCAAAAACATTCAGTACTTC. Protein sequence: CASSPTGMGAKNIQYF. Full variable domain (missing parts from reference TRBV28 and TRBJ2-4): DVKVTQSSRYLVKRTGEKVFLECVQDMDHENMFWYRQDPGLGLRLIYFSYDVKMKEKGDIPEGYSVSREKKERFSLILESASTNQTSMYLCASSPTGMGAKNIQYFGAGTRLSVL.

The V gene is TRBV5-1, the J gene TRBJ2-7; D call uncertain. Germline-derived CDR1 and CDR2 are SGHRS and YFSETQ. The CDR3 length is 14 residues. V gave up 3 bases and J gave up 1 base, with 11 bases separating them. CDR3 protein: CASSSSRWSYEQYF. The CDR3, as DNA: TGCGCCAGCAGCTCATCTCGGTGGTCCTACGAGCAGTACTTC.

This rearrangement joins TRBV29-1 to TRBJ2-7, with D possibly being TRBD1 (5 bases). V was cut by 7 bases and J by 5 bases, with 18 bases left in between. This CDR3 is built from 13 residues. Germline values: CDR1 SQVTM, CDR2 ANQGSEA. CDR3 region: CSASNGAGHEQYF. CDR3 nucleotide sequence: TGCAGCGCCTCCAATGGGGCAGGGCACGAGCAGTACTTC.

The V gene is TRBV10-3, the J gene TRBJ1-1, with D hard to call. CDR3 size: 14 residues. V dropped 3 bases and J dropped 0 bases, with 8 bases sitting between them. Germline V gives CDR1 ENHRY, CDR2 SYGVKD. The CDR3, as DNA: TGTGCCATCAGTGACGGGATAATGAACACTGAAGCTTTCTTT. Residues: CAISDGIMNTEAFF.

Many counts were recorded for this clonotype. V and J are TRBV20-1 and TRBJ2-7; no definite D call. Trimming shortened V by 5 bases and J by 4 bases, and 9 bases separated the two germline ends. This CDR3 has 11 residues. Germline V gene sequence: CDR1 DFQATT, CDR2 SNEGSKA (reference sequence). In nucleotides, the CDR3 is TGCAGTGCTTGGTACCTGTACGAGCAGTACTTC. Protein: CSAWYLYEQYF.

Comments on this clonotype: This may come from a read error, since a much larger clone is one base off. The chain has TRBV6-2 or TRBV6-3 and TRBJ2-6; the match to TRBD1 covers 10 bases. Germline-derived CDR1 and CDR2 are MNHEY and SVGEGT. The CDR3 sequence is 19 residues long. CDR3 DNA: TGTGCCAGCAGACCCGGTTTTGGGACAGGGGACTCTGGGGCCAACGCCCTGACTTTC. This codes for CASRPGFGTGDSGANALTF.

Regarding this clonotype: The junction departs from the called germline gene at one end, perhaps through a read error. The chain links TRBV9 to TRBJ2-3, with D possibly TRBD2 on 6 matching bases. The germline V gene encodes CDR1 SGDLS and CDR2 YYNGEE. The CDR3 is 14 amino acids. This chain's CDR3 is CAGSAGPGEDTQYF. DNA for the CDR3: TGTGCCGGCAGCGCCGGTCCGGGAGAAGATACGCAGTATTTT. Combining the CDR3 with reference TRBV9 and TRBJ2-3 gives the whole variable domain DSGVTQTPKHLITATGQRVTLRCSPRSGDLSVYWYQQSLDQGLQFLIQYYNGEERAKGNILERFSAQQFPDLHSELNLSSLELGDSALYFCAGSAGPGEDTQYFGPGTRLTVL.

The chain recombines TRBV7-2 with TRBJ2-7; D not resolved. V was clipped by 2 bases and J by 7 bases, with 18 bases between them. This CDR3 region has 15 residues. Germline V CDR1 and CDR2: SGHTA, FQGNSA. CDR3 residues: CASSLSQVKLKEQYF. In nucleotides, the CDR3 is TGTGCCAGCAGCTTATCCCAGGTCAAGTTGAAAGAGCAGTACTTC.

Only a few counts were recorded for this clonotype. V is TRBV29-1 and J is TRBJ1-3, with no clear D. Trimming removed 1 base at V and 4 bases at J, with 20 bases between. CDR1 is SQVTM, CDR2 ANQGSEA, per germline. The CDR3 is made up of 17 amino acids. The CDR3 is CSVEGPLGGGSGNTIYF. CDR3 coding DNA: TGCAGCGTTGAAGGACCCCTCGGAGGAGGATCCGGAAACACCATATATTTT.

This chain links TRBV5-1 with TRBJ1-6, with D perhaps TRBD1 (6 bases). The CDR3 contains 14 residues. Trimming left V 2 bases short and J 10 bases short, with 13 bases between. From germline, CDR1 is SGHRS and CDR2 YFSETQ. Here the CDR3 reads CASSFGGGDSPLHF. The CDR3 DNA reads as TGCGCCAGCAGCTTTGGAGGGGGGGACTCACCCCTCCACTTT. Using reference TRBV5-1 and TRBJ1-6 for the parts outside the CDR3, the full variable domain is KAGVTQTPRYLIKTRGQQVTLSCSPISGHRSVSWYQQTPGQGLQFLFEYFSETQRNKGNFPGRFSGRQFSNSRSEMNVSTLELGDSALYLCASSFGGGDSPLHFGNGTRLTVT.

This clonotype was seen repeatedly, ten times or more. CDR3 sequence reads: CSAHARLEEGETQYF. In nucleotides, the CDR3 is TGCAGTGCGCATGCCCGACTAGAGGAGGGGGAGACCCAGTACTTC. The chain recombines TRBV20-1 with TRBJ2-5, with D possibly matching TRBD2 (6 bases). This CDR3 is 15 amino acids long. V lost 6 bases and J lost 5, with 22 bases in between. Germline V gene lookup returns CDR1 DFQATT and CDR2 SNEGSKA (reference sequence).

This clonotype was found a few times. V and J are TRBV5-5 and TRBJ2-3; 11 nucleotides match TRBD1. The CDR3 is 15 residues long. CDR1 and CDR2 from the germline V gene are SGHKS and YYEKEE (reference sequence). The V and J ends lost 2 bases and 5 bases, in that order; junction bases with no gene match: 4. The CDR3 here is CASSFSGQGGDTQYF. The CDR3 nucleotides are TGTGCCAGCAGCTTTTCGGGACAGGGGGGAGATACGCAGTATTTT.

The V and J genes are TRBV27 and TRBJ2-6, with D unclear. Germline values: CDR1 MNHEY, CDR2 SMNVEV (reference sequence). V was shortened by 0 bases and J by 2 bases, with 8 bases between the two germline ends. The CDR3 has 16 residues. The CDR3 protein is CASSLSLRAGANVLTF. The CDR3 coding sequence is TGTGCCAGCAGTTTATCTCTCCGGGCTGGGGCCAACGTCCTGACTTTC.

This sequence joins TRBV7-9 and TRBJ1-1; D not resolved. The germline V and J ends were trimmed by 1 base and 6 bases, with 6 bases remaining between them. The CDR3 is made up of 12 amino acids. Germline values: CDR1 SEHNR, CDR2 FQNEAQ (reference sequence). CDR3 nucleotide sequence: TGTGCCAGCAGCTTAGGGAAACCTGAAGCTTTCTTT. Translated, it gives CASSLGKPEAFF. Supplemented by reference TRBV7-9 and TRBJ1-1, the full variable domain reads DTGVSQNPRHKITKRGQNVTFRCDPISEHNRLYWYRQTLGQGPEFLTYFQNEAQLEKSRLLSDRFSAERPKGSFSTLEIQRTEQGDSAMYLCASSLGKPEAFFGQGTRLTVV.

This clonotype was counted ten times or more. The chain recombines TRBV11-1 with TRBJ1-1, with a weak D call TRBD1 (5 bases). The V gene lost 5 bases and the J gene lost 1 base, with 14 bases spanning the gap. In germline, CDR1 is SGHAT, CDR2 FQDESV (reference sequence). CDR3 size: 15 residues. The CDR3 nucleotides are TGTGCCAGCAGCGCTGGGGACTTCAGGAACACTGAAGCTTTCTTT. Translating gives CASSAGDFRNTEAFF.

This clonotype was counted many times. The V gene is TRBV2, the J gene TRBJ2-1, with TRBD2 as a possible D gene (5 bases). CDR3 length: 16 residues. Germline assignment: CDR1 SNHLY and CDR2 FYNNEI. Trimming took 5 bases from V and 8 from J, leaving 22 bases between them. DNA for the CDR3: TGTGCCAGCAGTTCCGCCCTTTTCCCGGTAGCGTATGAGCAGTTCTTC. This codes for CASSSALFPVAYEQFF.

The V call is TRBV12-3 or TRBV12-4, the J call TRBJ1-5, with D possibly being TRBD1 (6 bases). The CDR3 covers 14 residues. Trimming left V 4 bases short and J 5 bases short, with 12 bases between. Here the CDR3 reads CASSSGQYDQPQHF. The CDR3 nucleotides are TGTGCCAGCAGTTCCGGACAGTATGATCAGCCCCAGCATTTT.

The rearrangement uses TRBV19 and TRBJ1-1; D is unclear. Germline V gives CDR1 LNHDA, CDR2 SQIVND (reference sequence). V dropped 5 bases and J dropped 8 bases, with 15 bases sitting between them. There are 13 residues in the CDR3. The CDR3 DNA reads TGTGCCAGTAGTGGACGCAGGCTTTTGGAAGCTTTCTTT. Translation gives CASSGRRLLEAFF.